Included here is one TCR beta chain sequence, with context. As yet, its antigen is unknown. The record originates from a study of cytomegalovirus exposure and HLA in healthy donors. Study-wide results and caveats: Later analysis suggested most CMV-associated TCR beta chains were HLA-restricted. Common viral pathogens seemed to be connected with several of the most significant clusters, according to a later analysis.

The PCR had 60 Vbeta and 13 Jbeta primers. This table comes from immunoSEQ multiplex PCR, and its TCRdb copy is limited to in-frame clones, with some not included. The table has 99,000 or so clones, over 70% seen once. Sequenced material: PBMCs. The TCR originated in a man aged 40-55 years in good health and CMV-seronegative.

Here the CDR3 reads CASSLPGQGFNEQFF. The CDR3 DNA reads TGTGCCAGCAGCCTCCCGGGACAGGGGTTTAATGAGCAGTTCTTC. V is TRBV7-2 and J is TRBJ2-1; TRBD1 agrees at 10 bases. V lost 5 bases to trimming and J lost 7 bases; unmatched junction nucleotides: 8. The CDR3 runs 15 residues. The germline CDR1 and CDR2 sequences are SGHTA and FQGNSA.